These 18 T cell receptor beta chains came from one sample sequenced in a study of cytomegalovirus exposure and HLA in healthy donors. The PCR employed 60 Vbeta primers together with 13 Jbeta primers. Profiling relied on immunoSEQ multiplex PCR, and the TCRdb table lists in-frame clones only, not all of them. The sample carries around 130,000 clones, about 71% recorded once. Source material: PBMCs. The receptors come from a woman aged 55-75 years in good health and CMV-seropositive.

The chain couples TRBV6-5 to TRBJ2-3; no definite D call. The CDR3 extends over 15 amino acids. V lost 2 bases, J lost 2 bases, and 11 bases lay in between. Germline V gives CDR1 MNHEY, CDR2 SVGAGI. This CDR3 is CASSYGQVHTDTQYF. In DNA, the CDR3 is TGTGCCAGCAGTTACGGGCAGGTCCACACAGATACGCAGTATTTT.

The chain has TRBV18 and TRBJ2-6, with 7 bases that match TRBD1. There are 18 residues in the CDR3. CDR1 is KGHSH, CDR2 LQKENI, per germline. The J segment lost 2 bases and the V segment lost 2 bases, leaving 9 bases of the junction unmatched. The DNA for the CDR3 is TGTGCCAGCTCACCATCGACAGGGTACGGGACTGGGGCCAACGTCCTGACTTTC. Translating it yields CASSPSTGYGTGANVLTF.

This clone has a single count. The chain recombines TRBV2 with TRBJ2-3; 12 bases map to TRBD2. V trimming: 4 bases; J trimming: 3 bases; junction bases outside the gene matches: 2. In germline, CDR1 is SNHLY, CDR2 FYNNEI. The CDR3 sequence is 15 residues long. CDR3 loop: CASSGGLAGTDTQYF. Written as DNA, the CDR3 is TGTGCCAGCAGTGGCGGACTAGCGGGAACAGATACGCAGTATTTT.

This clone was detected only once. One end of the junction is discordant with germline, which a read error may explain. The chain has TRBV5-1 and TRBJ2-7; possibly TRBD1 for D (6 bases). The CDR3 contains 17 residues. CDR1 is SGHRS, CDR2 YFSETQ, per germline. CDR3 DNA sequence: TGCGCCAGCAGCTTGATGCCCGCGGTGGGGGCAGCCTACGAGCAGCACTTC. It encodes CASSLMPAVGAAYEQHF.

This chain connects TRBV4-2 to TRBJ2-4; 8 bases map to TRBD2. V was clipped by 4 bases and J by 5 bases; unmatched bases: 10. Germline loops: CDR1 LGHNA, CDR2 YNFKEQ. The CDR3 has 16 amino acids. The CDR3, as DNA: TGTGCCAGCAGCCGTAAAGGGGCGGGGGGAGAAAACATTCAGTACTTC. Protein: CASSRKGAGGENIQYF.

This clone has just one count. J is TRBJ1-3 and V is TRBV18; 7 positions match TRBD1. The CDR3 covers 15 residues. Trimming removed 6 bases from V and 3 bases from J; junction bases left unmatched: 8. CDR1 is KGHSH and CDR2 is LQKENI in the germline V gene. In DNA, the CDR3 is TGTGCCAGCTCGCCTGCCGGGACAGTTGGAAACACCATATATTTT. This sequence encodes CASSPAGTVGNTIYF. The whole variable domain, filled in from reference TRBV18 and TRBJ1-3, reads NAGVMQNPRHLVRRRGQEARLRCSPMKGHSHVYWYRQLPEEGLKFMVYLQKENIIDESGMPKERFSAEFPKEGPSILRIQQVVRGDSAAYFCASSPAGTVGNTIYFGEGSWLTVV.

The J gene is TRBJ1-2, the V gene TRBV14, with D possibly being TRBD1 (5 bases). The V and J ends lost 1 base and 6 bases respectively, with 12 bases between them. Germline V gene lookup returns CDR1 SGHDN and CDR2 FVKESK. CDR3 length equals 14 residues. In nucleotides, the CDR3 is TGTGCCAGCAGCCAAGCAGTGGCAGGGCATGGCTACACCTTC. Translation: CASSQAVAGHGYTF.

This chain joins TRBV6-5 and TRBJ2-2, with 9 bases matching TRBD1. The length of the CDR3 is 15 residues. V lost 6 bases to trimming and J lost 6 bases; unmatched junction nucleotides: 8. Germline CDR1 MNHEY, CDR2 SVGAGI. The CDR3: CASRSPGQGSGELFF. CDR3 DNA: TGTGCCAGCAGATCTCCGGGACAGGGCTCCGGGGAGCTGTTTTTT.

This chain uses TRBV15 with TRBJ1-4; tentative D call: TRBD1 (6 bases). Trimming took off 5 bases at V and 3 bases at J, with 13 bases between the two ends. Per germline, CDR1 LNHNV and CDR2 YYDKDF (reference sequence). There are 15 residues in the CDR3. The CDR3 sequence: CATSGQHGANEKLFF. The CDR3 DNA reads TGTGCCACCAGCGGACAGCATGGGGCTAATGAAAAACTGTTTTTT.

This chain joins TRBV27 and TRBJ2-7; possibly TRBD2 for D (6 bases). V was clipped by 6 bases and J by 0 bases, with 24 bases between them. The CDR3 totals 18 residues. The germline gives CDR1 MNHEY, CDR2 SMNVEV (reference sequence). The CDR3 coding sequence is TGTGCCAGCAGAATGGGACTGACGTCCAATAGTTTCTCCTACGAGCAGTACTTC. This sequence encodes CASRMGLTSNSFSYEQYF.

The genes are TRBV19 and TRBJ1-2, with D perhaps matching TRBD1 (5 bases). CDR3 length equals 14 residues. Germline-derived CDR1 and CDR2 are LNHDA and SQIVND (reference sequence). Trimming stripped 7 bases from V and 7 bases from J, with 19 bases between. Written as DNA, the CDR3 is TGTGCCAGTACCCCTGAGTGGATCGGGGGTGGCTACACCTTC. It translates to CASTPEWIGGGYTF.

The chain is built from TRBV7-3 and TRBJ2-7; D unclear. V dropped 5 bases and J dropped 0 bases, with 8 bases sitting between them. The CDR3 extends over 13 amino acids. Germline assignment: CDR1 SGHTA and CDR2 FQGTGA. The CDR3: CASSPPSSYEQYF. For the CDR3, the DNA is TGTGCCAGCAGCCCACCGAGCTCCTACGAGCAGTACTTC.

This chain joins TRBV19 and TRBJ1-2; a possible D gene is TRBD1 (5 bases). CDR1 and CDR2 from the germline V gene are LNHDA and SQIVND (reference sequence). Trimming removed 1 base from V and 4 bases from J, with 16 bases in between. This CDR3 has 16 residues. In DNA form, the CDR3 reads TGTGCCAGTAGTATAGGCCCACGGGGGTCATCCTATGGCTACACCTTC. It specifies CASSIGPRGSSYGYTF.

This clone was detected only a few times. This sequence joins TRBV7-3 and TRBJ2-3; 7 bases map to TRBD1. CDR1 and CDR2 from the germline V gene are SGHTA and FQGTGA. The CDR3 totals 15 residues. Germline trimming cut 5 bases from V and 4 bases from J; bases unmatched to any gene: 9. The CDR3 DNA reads TGTGCCAGCAGCAGAGGGGGCTTCGGCGCAGATACGCAGTATTTT. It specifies CASSRGGFGADTQYF.

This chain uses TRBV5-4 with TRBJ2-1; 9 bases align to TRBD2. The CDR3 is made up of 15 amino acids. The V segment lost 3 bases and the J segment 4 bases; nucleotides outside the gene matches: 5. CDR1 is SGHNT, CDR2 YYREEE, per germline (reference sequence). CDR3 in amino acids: CASSSERGAYNEQFF. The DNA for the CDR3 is TGTGCCAGCAGCTCCGAGCGGGGGGCTTACAATGAGCAGTTCTTC.

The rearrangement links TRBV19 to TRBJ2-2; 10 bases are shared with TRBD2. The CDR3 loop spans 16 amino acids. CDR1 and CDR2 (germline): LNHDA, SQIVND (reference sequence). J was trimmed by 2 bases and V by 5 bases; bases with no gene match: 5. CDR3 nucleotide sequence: TGTGCCAGTAGTTTATGGACTAGCGGAAACACCGGGGAGCTGTTTTTT. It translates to CASSLWTSGNTGELFF. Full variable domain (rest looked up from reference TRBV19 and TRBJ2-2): DGGITQSPKYLFRKEGQNVTLSCEQNLNHDAMYWYRQDPGQGLRLIYYSQIVNDFQKGDIAEGYSVSREKKESFPLTVTSAQKNPTAFYLCASSLWTSGNTGELFFGEGSRLTVL.

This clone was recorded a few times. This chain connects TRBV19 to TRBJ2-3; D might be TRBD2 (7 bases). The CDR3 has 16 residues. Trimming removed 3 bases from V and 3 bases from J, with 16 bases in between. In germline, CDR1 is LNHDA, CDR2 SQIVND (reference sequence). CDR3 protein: CASSMWAGAGTDTQYF. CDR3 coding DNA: TGTGCCAGTAGTATGTGGGCGGGGGCTGGTACAGATACGCAGTATTTT.

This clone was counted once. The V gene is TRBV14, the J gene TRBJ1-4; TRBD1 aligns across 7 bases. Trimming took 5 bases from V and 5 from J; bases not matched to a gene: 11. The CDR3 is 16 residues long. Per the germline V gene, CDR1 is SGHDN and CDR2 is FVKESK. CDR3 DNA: TGTGCCAGCAGCGCCACGACAGGGCAGGCCAATGAAAAACTGTTTTTT. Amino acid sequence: CASSATTGQANEKLFF.